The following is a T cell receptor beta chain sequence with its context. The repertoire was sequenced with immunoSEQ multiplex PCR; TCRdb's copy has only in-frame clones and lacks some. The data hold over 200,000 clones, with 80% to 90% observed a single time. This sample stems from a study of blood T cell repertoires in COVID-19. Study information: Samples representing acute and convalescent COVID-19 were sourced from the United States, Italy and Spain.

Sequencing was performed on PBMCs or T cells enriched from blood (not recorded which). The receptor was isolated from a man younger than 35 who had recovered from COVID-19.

The CDR3 sequence: CASSQETRLAGGGIAKNIQYF. The CDR3 coding sequence is TGCGCCAGCAGCCAAGAAACACGACTAGCGGGAGGAGGGATAGCCAAAAACATTCAGTACTTC. The chain carries TRBV4-1 and TRBJ2-4; the match to TRBD2 covers 13 bases. Germline CDR1 MGHRA, CDR2 YSYEKL. Losses at the gene ends were 0 bases for V and 0 bases for J; bases not matched to a gene: 11. The CDR3 totals 21 residues.